The clone carrying this TCR beta chain was detected only a few times. The antigen remains unidentified. CDR3 length: 13 residues. Per germline, CDR1 MGHRA and CDR2 YSYEKL. The ends were cut back, 0 bases at V and 6 bases at J, with 6 bases in the middle. This entry belongs to a study of T-cell memory formation after mild COVID-19. The wider study: TCR clusters largely stayed donor specific.

One entry per CDR3 protein results from TCRdb running MiXCR on the 5' RACE reads. The profile shows hundreds of thousands of distinct CDR3 sequences, approximately 15% of them singletons. The study's findings and limits: That cross-reactive memory joined was suggested by some responding clones appearing in pre-infection memory. Contracting clones from day 15 to 85 had balanced CD4/CD8; later expanders favoured CD4+. Largely, contracting CD4+ clones fell within CM and EM, and contracting CD8+ clones within EMRA.

Sequenced material: PBMCs or a T cell subset sorted from them (not recorded which). The TCR comes from a man between 18 and 29 years old who had mild COVID-19 (a few samples of this study predate the infection). Cell type and time point are not known. The rearrangement links TRBV4-1 to TRBJ2-4; D perhaps matches TRBD2 (5 bases). The CDR3 bases are TGCGCCAGCAGCCAAGAAGGAGGAAACATTCAGTACTTC. This encodes CASSQEGGNIQYF.